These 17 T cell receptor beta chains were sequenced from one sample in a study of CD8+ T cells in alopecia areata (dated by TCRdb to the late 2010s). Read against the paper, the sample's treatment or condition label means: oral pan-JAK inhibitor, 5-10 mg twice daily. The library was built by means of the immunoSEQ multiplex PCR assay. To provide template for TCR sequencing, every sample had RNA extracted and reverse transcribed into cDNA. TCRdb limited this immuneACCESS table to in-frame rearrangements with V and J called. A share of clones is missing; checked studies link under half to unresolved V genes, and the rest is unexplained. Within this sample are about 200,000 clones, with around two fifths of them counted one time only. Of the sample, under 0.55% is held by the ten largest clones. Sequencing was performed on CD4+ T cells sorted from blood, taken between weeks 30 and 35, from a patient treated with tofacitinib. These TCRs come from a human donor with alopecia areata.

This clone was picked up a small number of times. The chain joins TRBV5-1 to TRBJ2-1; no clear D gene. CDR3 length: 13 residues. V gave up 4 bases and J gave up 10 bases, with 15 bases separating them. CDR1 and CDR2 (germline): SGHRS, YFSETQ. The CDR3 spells CASSPPGANEQFF. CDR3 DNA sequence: TGCGCCAGCAGCCCCCCCGGAGCCAACGAGCAGTTCTTC. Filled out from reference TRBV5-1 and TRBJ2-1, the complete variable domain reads KAGVTQTPRYLIKTRGQQVTLSCSPISGHRSVSWYQQTPGQGLQFLFEYFSETQRNKGNFPGRFSGRQFSNSRSEMNVSTLELGDSALYLCASSPPGANEQFFGPGTRLTVL.

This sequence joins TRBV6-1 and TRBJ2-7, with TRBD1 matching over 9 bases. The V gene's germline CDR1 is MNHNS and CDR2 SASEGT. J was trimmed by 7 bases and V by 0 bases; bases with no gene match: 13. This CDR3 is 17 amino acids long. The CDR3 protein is CASSEAVLRDRAREQYF. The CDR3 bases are TGTGCCAGCAGTGAAGCCGTCCTCCGGGACAGGGCTAGGGAGCAGTACTTC.

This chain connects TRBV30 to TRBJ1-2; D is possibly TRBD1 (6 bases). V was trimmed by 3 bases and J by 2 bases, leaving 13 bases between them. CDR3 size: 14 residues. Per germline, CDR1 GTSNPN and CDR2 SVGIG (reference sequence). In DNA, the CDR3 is TGTGCCTGGAGGCCGACAGGACCCAACTATGGCTACACCTTC. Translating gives CAWRPTGPNYGYTF.

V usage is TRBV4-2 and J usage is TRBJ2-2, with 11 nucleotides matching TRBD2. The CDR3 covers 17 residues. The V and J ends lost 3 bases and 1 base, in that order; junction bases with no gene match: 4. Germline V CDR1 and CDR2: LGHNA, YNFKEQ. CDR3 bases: TGTGCCAGCAGCCAGAAAACTAGCGGGGGGAACACCGGGGAGCTGTTTTTT. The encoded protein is CASSQKTSGGNTGELFF.

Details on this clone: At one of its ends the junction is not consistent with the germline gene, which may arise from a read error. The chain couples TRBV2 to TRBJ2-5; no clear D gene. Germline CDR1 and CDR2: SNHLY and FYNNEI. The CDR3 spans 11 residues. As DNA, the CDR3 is TGTGCCAGCAGTGAACAGGCAGGCCAGGACTTC. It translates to CASSEQAGQDF. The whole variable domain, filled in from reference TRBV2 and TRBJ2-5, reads EPEVTQTPSHQVTQMGQEVILRCVPISNHLYFYWYRQILGQKVEFLVSFYNNEISEKSEIFDDQFSVERPDGSNFTLKIRSTKLEDSAMYFCASSEQAGQDFGPGTRLLVL.

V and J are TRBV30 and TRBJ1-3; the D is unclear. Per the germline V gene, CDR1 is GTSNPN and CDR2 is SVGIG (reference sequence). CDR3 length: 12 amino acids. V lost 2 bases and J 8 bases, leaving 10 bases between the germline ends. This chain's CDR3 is CAWSSESDTIYF. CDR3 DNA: TGTGCCTGGAGTTCTGAGTCGGACACCATATATTTT. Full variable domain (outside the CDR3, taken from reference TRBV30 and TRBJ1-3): SQTIHQWPATLVQPVGSPLSLECTVEGTSNPNLYWYRQAAGRGLQLLFYSVGIGQISSEVPQNLSASRPQDRQFILSSKKLLLSDSGFYLCAWSSESDTIYFGEGSWLTVV.

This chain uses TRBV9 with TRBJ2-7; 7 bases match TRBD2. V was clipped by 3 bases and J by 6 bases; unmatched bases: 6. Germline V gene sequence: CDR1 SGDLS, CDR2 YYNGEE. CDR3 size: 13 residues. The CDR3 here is CASSGFGRSEQYF. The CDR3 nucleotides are TGTGCCAGCAGCGGGTTCGGGAGGTCCGAGCAGTACTTC. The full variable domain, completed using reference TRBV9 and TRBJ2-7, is DSGVTQTPKHLITATGQRVTLRCSPRSGDLSVYWYQQSLDQGLQFLIQYYNGEERAKGNILERFSAQQFPDLHSELNLSSLELGDSALYFCASSGFGRSEQYFGPGTRLTVT.

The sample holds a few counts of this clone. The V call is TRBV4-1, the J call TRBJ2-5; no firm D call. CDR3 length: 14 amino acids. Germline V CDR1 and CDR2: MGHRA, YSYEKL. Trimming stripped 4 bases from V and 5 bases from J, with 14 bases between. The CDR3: CASSLANVGETQYF. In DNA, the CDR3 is TGCGCCAGCAGCCTGGCCAACGTGGGGGAGACCCAGTACTTC.

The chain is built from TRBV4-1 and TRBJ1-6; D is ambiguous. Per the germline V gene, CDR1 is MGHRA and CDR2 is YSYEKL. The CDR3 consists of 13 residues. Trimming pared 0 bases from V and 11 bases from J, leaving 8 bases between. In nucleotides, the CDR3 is TGCGCCAGCAGCCAAGACTCGAGGGCACCCCTCCACTTT. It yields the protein CASSQDSRAPLHF.

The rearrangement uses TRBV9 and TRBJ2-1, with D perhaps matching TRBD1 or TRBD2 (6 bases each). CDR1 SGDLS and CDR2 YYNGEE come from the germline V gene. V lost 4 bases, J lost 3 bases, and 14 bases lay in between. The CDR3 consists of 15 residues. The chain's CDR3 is CASSSDGGGYNEQFF. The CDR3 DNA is TGTGCCAGCAGCTCAGACGGGGGCGGCTACAATGAGCAGTTCTTC.

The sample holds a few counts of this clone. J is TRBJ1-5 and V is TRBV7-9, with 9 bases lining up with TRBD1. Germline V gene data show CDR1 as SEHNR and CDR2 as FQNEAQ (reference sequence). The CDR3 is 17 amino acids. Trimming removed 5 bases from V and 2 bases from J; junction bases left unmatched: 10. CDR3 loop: CASSGQGKGFGNQPQHF. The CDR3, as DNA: TGTGCCAGCAGCGGACAGGGGAAGGGCTTTGGCAATCAGCCCCAGCATTTT.

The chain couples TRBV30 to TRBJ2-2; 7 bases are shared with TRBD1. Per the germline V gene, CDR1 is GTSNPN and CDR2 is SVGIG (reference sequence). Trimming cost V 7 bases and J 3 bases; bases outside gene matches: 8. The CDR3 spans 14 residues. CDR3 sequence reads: CALGGRQYTGELFF. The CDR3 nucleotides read TGTGCCTTAGGGGGCCGACAGTACACCGGGGAGCTGTTTTTT.

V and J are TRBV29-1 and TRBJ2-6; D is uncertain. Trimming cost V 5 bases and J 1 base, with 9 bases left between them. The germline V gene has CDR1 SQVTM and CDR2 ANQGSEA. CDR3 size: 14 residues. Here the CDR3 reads CSVMVQSGANVLTF. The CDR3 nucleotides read TGCAGCGTTATGGTCCAATCTGGGGCCAACGTCCTGACTTTC. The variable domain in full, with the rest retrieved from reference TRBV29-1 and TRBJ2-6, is SAVISQKPSRDICQRGTSLTIQCQVDSQVTMMFWYRQQPGQSLTLIATANQGSEATYESGFVIDKFPISRPNLTFSTLTVSNMSPEDSSIYLCSVMVQSGANVLTFGAGSRLTVL.

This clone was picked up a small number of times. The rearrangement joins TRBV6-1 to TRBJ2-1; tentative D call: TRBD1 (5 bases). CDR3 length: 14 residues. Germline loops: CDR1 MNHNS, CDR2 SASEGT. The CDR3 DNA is TGTGCTACCAGGGCGCAGAGCTCCTACAATGAGCAGTTCTTC. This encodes CATRAQSSYNEQFF.

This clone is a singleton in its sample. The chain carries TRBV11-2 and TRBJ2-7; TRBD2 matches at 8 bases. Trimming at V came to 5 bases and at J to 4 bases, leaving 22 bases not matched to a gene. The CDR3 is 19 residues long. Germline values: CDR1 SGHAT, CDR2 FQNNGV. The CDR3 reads CASSQGGGRLTPTEYEQYF. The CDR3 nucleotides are TGTGCCAGCAGCCAGGGAGGCGGGAGGTTGACCCCCACAGAATACGAGCAGTACTTC.

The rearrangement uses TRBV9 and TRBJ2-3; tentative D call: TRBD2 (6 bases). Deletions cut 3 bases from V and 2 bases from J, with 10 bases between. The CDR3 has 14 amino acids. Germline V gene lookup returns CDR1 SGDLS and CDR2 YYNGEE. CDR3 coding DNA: TGTGCCAGCAGCGGCGGGAAAACCACAGATACGCAGTATTTT. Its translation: CASSGGKTTDTQYF.

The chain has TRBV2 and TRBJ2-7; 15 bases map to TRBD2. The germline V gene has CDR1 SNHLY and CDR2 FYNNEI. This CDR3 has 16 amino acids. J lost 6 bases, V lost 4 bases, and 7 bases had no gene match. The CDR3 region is CASSVGLAGGLGEQYF. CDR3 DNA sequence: TGTGCCAGCAGTGTGGGACTAGCGGGAGGATTGGGCGAGCAGTACTTC. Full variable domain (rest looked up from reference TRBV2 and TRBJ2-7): EPEVTQTPSHQVTQMGQEVILRCVPISNHLYFYWYRQILGQKVEFLVSFYNNEISEKSEIFDDQFSVERPDGSNFTLKIRSTKLEDSAMYFCASSVGLAGGLGEQYFGPGTRLTVT.